The 2 T cell receptor beta chains reported below all come from one sample, sequenced in a study of breast tumors, draining lymph nodes, adjacent tissues. TCRdb reprocessed the multiplex PCR reads with MiXCR, giving one entry per CDR3 protein. The table shows about 130,000 distinct CDR3 sequences, with 20% to 25% occurring only once. Samples came from axillary lymph nodes draining the breast cancer. Sample: axillary lymph node tissue. The receptors originated from a female donor with breast cancer. Some clones in this sample may be carry-over from other donors' samples.

The chain uses TRBV12-3 or TRBV12-4 and TRBJ1-1, with no clear D. The CDR3 loop spans 13 amino acids. V was clipped by 2 bases and J by 3 bases, with 7 bases between them. This chain's CDR3 is CASSLFRDTEAFF. The CDR3 DNA sequence: TGTGCCAGCAGTTTATTCCGTGACACTGAAGCTTTCTTT.

In this sample, this clonotype turned up many times. The chain uses TRBV6-1 and TRBJ2-5; 10 bases align to TRBD2. Germline CDR1 MNHNS, CDR2 SASEGT. V trimming: 8 bases; J trimming: 4 bases; junction bases outside the gene matches: 10. The CDR3 runs 15 residues. The CDR3 bases are TGTGCCAGCCACCCTAGCGGGAGAAAAGGAGAGACCCAGTACTTC. Translating gives CASHPSGRKGETQYF.